The 9 T cell receptor beta chains reported below all come from one sample, sequenced in a study of regulatory and conventional T cells in RAG deficiency. Profiled with immunoSEQ multiplex PCR; TCRdb holds only in-frame clones, not every one. The sample includes about 50,000 clones, more than 80% seen only once; the top ten take roughly 0.51%. Blood CD4+ CD25-low CD127-high conventional T cells supplied the genomic DNA template. These data were likewise used in another study, on regulatory T cells. That report adds: The primer mix had 52 TRBV and 13 TRBJ primers.

Material for sequencing was CD4+ effector T cells sorted from blood. The receptor set was obtained from a human donor in good health.

V and J are TRBV4-3 and TRBJ2-2; the match to TRBD2 covers 7 bases. The CDR3 is made up of 16 amino acids. The germline gives CDR1 LGHNA, CDR2 YSLEER. J was trimmed by 8 bases and V by 1 base; bases with no gene match: 10. DNA for the CDR3: TGCGCCAGCAGCCAAGGAGCAGCGGGGCCCGTTGGGGAGCTGTTTTTT. Protein product: CASSQGAAGPVGELFF.

The chain uses TRBV19 and TRBJ1-2; 8 bases are a match to TRBD1. Germline loops: CDR1 LNHDA, CDR2 SQIVND (reference sequence). CDR3 length: 14 amino acids. V was pared by 4 bases and J by 4 bases, with 5 bases of the junction left unmatched. DNA of the CDR3: TGTGCCAGTAGTACCGGGACAGGTGCCTATGGCTACACCTTC. This translates into CASSTGTGAYGYTF.

This CDR3 reads CASSEGYRQSAEAFF. CDR3 in DNA: TGTGCCAGCAGTGAAGGGTACAGACAGTCCGCTGAAGCTTTCTTT. The chain carries TRBV6-1 and TRBJ1-1, with a possible D match to TRBD1 (5 bases). Germline V gene lookup returns CDR1 MNHNS and CDR2 SASEGT. The V and J ends lost 1 base and 6 bases respectively, with 15 bases between them. The CDR3 consists of 15 residues.

V and J are TRBV7-3 and TRBJ1-1; D not resolved. This CDR3 has 13 amino acids. Trimming shortened V by 2 bases and J by 4 bases, and 8 bases separated the two germline ends. Germline values: CDR1 SGHTA, CDR2 FQGTGA. The CDR3 DNA is TGTGCCAGCAGCTTACTTTGGGGCACTGAAGCTTTCTTT. This translates into CASSLLWGTEAFF.

The rearrangement links TRBV2 to TRBJ2-3; 14 positions agree with TRBD2. This CDR3 comprises 18 residues. V gave up 3 bases and J gave up 2 bases; unmatched junction bases: 7. The V gene's germline CDR1 is SNHLY and CDR2 FYNNEI. The CDR3 DNA is TGTGCCAGCAGTGATGGGAGGACTAGCGGGGGGTCCACAGATACGCAGTATTTT. This encodes CASSDGRTSGGSTDTQYF.

Notes on this clone: The junction departs from germline at one end; a sequencing error may be responsible. V gene TRBV7-2 combines with J gene TRBJ1-2; 7 bases map to TRBD1. CDR1 SGHTA and CDR2 FQGNSA come from the germline V gene. This CDR3 spans 12 amino acids. DNA of the CDR3: TGTGCCAGCAGCTCTGAGGGGGGGACAGTAAGCTTC. Translated, it gives CASSSEGGTVSF.

The chain links TRBV28 to TRBJ1-4, with D possibly TRBD1 on 5 matching bases. The CDR3 length is 17 residues. Germline-derived CDR1 and CDR2 are MDHEN and SYDVKM. V lost 6 bases, J lost 0 bases, and 17 bases lay in between. This chain's CDR3 is CASRTIEGKATNEKLFF. The CDR3 region has the DNA TGTGCCAGCAGGACTATCGAGGGGAAGGCAACTAATGAAAAACTGTTTTTT.

The V gene is TRBV6-5, the J gene TRBJ1-6, with D perhaps TRBD1 (5 bases). The germline gives CDR1 MNHEY, CDR2 SVGAGI. Between the trimmed V and J ends, which lost 6 bases and 12 bases, there was a span of 12 bases. This CDR3 comprises 12 residues. The CDR3 DNA follows: TGTGCCAGCAGCCAACTTCAGGGACCCCTCCACTTT. Translating it yields CASSQLQGPLHF.

The J gene is TRBJ1-2, the V gene TRBV2; TRBD1 matches at 7 bases. This CDR3 is 15 amino acids long. V shed 7 bases, J shed 2 bases, and the junction held 10 bases outside the gene matches. Looked up from germline, CDR1 is SNHLY and CDR2 is FYNNEI. Here the CDR3 reads CASIRPGQKNYGYTF. The CDR3 nucleotides are TGTGCCAGCATTCGGCCGGGACAGAAGAACTATGGCTACACCTTC. Full variable domain (remainder filled in from reference TRBV2 and TRBJ1-2): EPEVTQTPSHQVTQMGQEVILRCVPISNHLYFYWYRQILGQKVEFLVSFYNNEISEKSEIFDDQFSVERPDGSNFTLKIRSTKLEDSAMYFCASIRPGQKNYGYTFGSGTRLTVV.